A single sample gave rise to the 15 T cell receptor beta chains below, sequenced in a study of T cell changes during pregnancy in multiple sclerosis. The protocol was immunoSEQ multiplex PCR, while the TCRdb copy is restricted to in-frame clones and leaves out a portion. Of 33,000 or so clones in the sample, almost 95% were seen once. The input for sequencing was CD4+ T cells from peripheral blood mononuclear cells, taken in the third trimester of pregnancy. The receptors stem from a female donor in good health, enrolled as a control in a pregnancy study.

The chain recombines TRBV6-1 with TRBJ2-2; TRBD1 agrees at 7 bases. CDR3 length equals 14 residues. CDR1 MNHNS and CDR2 SASEGT come from the germline V gene. The trim removed 9 bases at V and 5 bases at J, leaving 9 bases unmatched. The CDR3 spells CASLRQGQTGELFF. The CDR3 DNA reads as TGTGCCAGTTTGAGACAGGGACAAACCGGGGAGCTGTTTTTT.

The chain has TRBV9 and TRBJ2-1, with D tentatively TRBD1 (5 bases). The germline V gene encodes CDR1 SGDLS and CDR2 YYNGEE. The V gene lost 2 bases and the J gene lost 0 bases, with 12 bases spanning the gap. The CDR3 has 16 amino acids. CDR3 residues: CASSVWGSDSYNEQFF. The CDR3 nucleotides read TGTGCCAGCAGCGTTTGGGGCAGCGACTCCTACAATGAGCAGTTCTTC.

The chain links TRBV4-3 to TRBJ2-3; 11 bases line up with TRBD2. Germline CDR1 is LGHNA and CDR2 is YSLEER. Germline trimming cut 5 bases from V and 6 bases from J; bases unmatched to any gene: 13. This CDR3 is built from 17 residues. The CDR3 region is CASSGLAGGGRSDTQYF. The CDR3 DNA reads as TGCGCCAGCAGCGGGCTAGCGGGGGGCGGACGGTCGGATACGCAGTATTTT.

This clone was detected once. The V call is TRBV6-5, the J call TRBJ2-1; D unclear. This CDR3 is built from 14 residues. V was pared by 6 bases and J by 4 bases, with 13 bases between. The germline V gene has CDR1 MNHEY and CDR2 SVGAGI. As DNA, the CDR3 is TGTGCCAGCAGCCGTTTAGACATTTACAATGAGCAGTTCTTC. Translating gives CASSRLDIYNEQFF.

The J gene is TRBJ2-3, the V gene TRBV7-3; 9 bases align to TRBD2. From germline, CDR1 is SGHTA and CDR2 FQGTGA. The CDR3 runs to 17 residues. V shed 2 bases and J 2 bases; nucleotides not matched to a gene: 8. The CDR3 here is CASSLSSLAGTTDTQYF. CDR3 nucleotide sequence: TGTGCCAGCAGCTTATCATCGCTAGCGGGGACCACAGATACGCAGTATTTT.

On this clone itself: At one of its ends the junction is not consistent with the germline gene, which may arise from a read error. V usage is TRBV6-6 and J usage is TRBJ2-7; 11 bases align to TRBD1. There are 10 residues in the CDR3. Germline-derived CDR1 and CDR2 are MNHNY and SVGAGI (reference sequence). Here the CDR3 reads CASGDRGGLF. In DNA, the CDR3 is TGTGCCAGCGGGGACAGGGGGGGACTCTTC.

The V gene is TRBV7-3, the J gene TRBJ1-1; perhaps TRBD1 as D (5 bases). Germline CDR1 SGHTA, CDR2 FQGTGA. The CDR3 loop spans 15 amino acids. Trimming shortened V by 5 bases and J by 3 bases, and 16 bases separated the two germline ends. For the CDR3, the DNA is TGTGCCAGCAGCCACCAACAGGCGGGGTACACTGAAGCTTTCTTT. As protein: CASSHQQAGYTEAFF.

The V and J genes are TRBV30 and TRBJ2-5, with TRBD1 matching 8 bases. V lost 2 bases, J lost 2 bases, and 7 bases stayed unmatched. Germline-derived CDR1 and CDR2 are GTSNPN and SVGIG (reference sequence). The CDR3 has 15 residues. CDR3 in amino acids: CAWSTNRGIQETQYF. The CDR3 region has the DNA TGTGCCTGGAGTACAAACAGGGGGATTCAAGAGACCCAGTACTTC.

This rearrangement joins TRBV7-9 to TRBJ1-5; no firm D call. The CDR3 is 14 residues long. V was cut by 5 bases and J by 4 bases, with 12 bases left in between. Germline CDR1 reads SEHNR; CDR2 reads FQNEAQ (reference sequence). CDR3 nucleotides: TGTGCCAGCAGCAAAGGAGGAGGGAATCAGCCCCAGCATTTT. Residues: CASSKGGGNQPQHF.

The chain links TRBV7-9 to TRBJ1-2; D is unresolved. The length of the CDR3 is 13 residues. V was clipped by 3 bases and J by 7 bases, with 12 bases between them. Germline V gene lookup returns CDR1 SEHNR and CDR2 FQNEAQ (reference sequence). The CDR3 spells CASSLSDSAGYTF. The CDR3 DNA reads TGTGCCAGCAGCTTGAGCGACTCGGCTGGCTACACCTTC.

The chain uses TRBV28 and TRBJ2-3; a weak D match, TRBD2 (6 bases). Trimming removed 1 base from V and 5 bases from J, with 16 bases in between. Germline CDR1 MDHEN, CDR2 SYDVKM. CDR3 length: 16 amino acids. The CDR3 sequence: CASSLSIAGHKDTQYF. The CDR3 bases are TGTGCCAGCAGTTTATCCATCGCGGGGCACAAAGATACGCAGTATTTT.

The rearrangement joins TRBV6-6 to TRBJ1-2, with a tentative D call TRBD1 (6 bases). The CDR3 extends over 15 amino acids. V was pared by 6 bases and J by 2 bases, with 16 bases between. Germline V gene data show CDR1 as MNHNY and CDR2 as SVGAGI (reference sequence). The CDR3 loop is CASRPGAGVNYGYTF. As DNA, the CDR3 is TGTGCCAGCAGGCCCGGGGCAGGGGTGAACTATGGCTACACCTTC.

The chain combines TRBV4-3 with TRBJ1-1, with unresolved D. Trimming removed 2 bases from V and 1 base from J, with 14 bases in between. This CDR3 has 16 residues. The germline V gene has CDR1 LGHNA and CDR2 YSLEER. The CDR3 nucleotides read TGCGCCAGCAGCCAACAGACGGGGTCTCGGAACACTGAAGCTTTCTTT. It is translated as CASSQQTGSRNTEAFF.

The rearrangement uses TRBV10-3 and TRBJ2-3; a weak D match, TRBD2 (6 bases). The V gene's germline CDR1 is ENHRY and CDR2 SYGVKD. CDR3 size: 11 residues. The ends were cut back, 11 bases at V and 8 bases at J, with 14 bases in the middle. The CDR3 DNA reads TGTGCCTCGGGCGGGGCTGCTACGCAGTATTTT. This encodes CASGGAATQYF.

V usage is TRBV7-9 and J usage is TRBJ1-4, with 7 nucleotides matching TRBD1. This CDR3 has 15 amino acids. Trimming removed 5 bases from V and 0 bases from J; junction bases left unmatched: 3. Germline V lookup: CDR1 SEHNR, CDR2 FQNEAQ (reference sequence). The DNA for the CDR3 is TGTGCCAGCAGCAGGACAGGAACAACTAATGAAAAACTGTTTTTT. Residues: CASSRTGTTNEKLFF.